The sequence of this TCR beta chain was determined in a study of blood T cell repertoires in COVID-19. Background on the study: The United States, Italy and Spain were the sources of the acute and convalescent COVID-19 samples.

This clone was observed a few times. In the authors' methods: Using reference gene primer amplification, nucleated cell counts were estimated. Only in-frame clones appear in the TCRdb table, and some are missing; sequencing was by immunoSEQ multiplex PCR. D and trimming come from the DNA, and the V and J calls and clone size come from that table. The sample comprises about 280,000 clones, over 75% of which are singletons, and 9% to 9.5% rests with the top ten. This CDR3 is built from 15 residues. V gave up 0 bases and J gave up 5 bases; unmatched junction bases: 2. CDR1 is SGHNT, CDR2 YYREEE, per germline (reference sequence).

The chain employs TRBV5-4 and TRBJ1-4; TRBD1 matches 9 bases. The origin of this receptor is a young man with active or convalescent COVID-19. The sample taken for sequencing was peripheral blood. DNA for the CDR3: TGTGCCAGCAGCTTGGGTGGGACAGGGAATGAAAAACTGTTTTTT. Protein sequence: CASSLGGTGNEKLFF. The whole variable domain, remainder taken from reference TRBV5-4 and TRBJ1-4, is ETGVTQSPTHLIKTRGQQVTLRCSSQSGHNTVSWYQQALGQGPQFIFQYYREEENGRGNFPPRFSGLQFPNYSSELNVNALELDDSALYLCASSLGGTGNEKLFFGSGTQLSVL.